A single sample is the source of the 20 T cell receptor beta chains below, sequenced in a study of Graves' ophthalmopathy and Graves' hyperthyroidism. CDR3 regions of TCR beta were amplified from RNA transcripts. Scientists carried out first-round RT-PCR using HTBI primers and then a second-round multiplex PCR. TCRdb re-called the multiplex PCR reads with MiXCR, one entry per CDR3 protein. Of about 390,000 distinct CDR3 sequences in the sample, 17% were seen once. Material for sequencing was peripheral blood. The receptors were sampled from an adult woman with stable Graves' hyperthyroidism.

The rearrangement links TRBV11-2 to TRBJ2-5; the D gene is possibly TRBD2 (6 bases). CDR3 size: 13 residues. V lost 5 bases and J lost 5, with 12 bases in between. The germline V gene encodes CDR1 SGHAT and CDR2 FQNNGV. CDR3 bases: TGTGCCAGCAGCCGGGGGTTTGGGGAGACCCAGTACTTC. Amino acids: CASSRGFGETQYF.

About this clonotype: Relative to the germline gene, one junction end is altered; a read error may explain this. The chain carries TRBV9 and TRBJ1-1; no definite D call. The CDR3 is made up of 13 amino acids. Germline V gene sequence: CDR1 SGDLS, CDR2 YYNGEE. The DNA for the CDR3 is TGTGCCAGCAGCGACCGGTTGAACACTGAATCTTTCTTT. It encodes CASSDRLNTESFF.

The J gene is TRBJ2-5, the V gene TRBV24-1; D is possibly TRBD1 or TRBD2 (5 bases each). V was shortened by 4 bases and J by 5 bases, with 16 bases between the two germline ends. Looked up from germline, CDR1 is KGHDR and CDR2 is SFDVKD. CDR3 length: 15 amino acids. CDR3 bases: TGTGCCACCAGTGAGGGGGTAGGGTTGGGGGAGACCCAGTACTTC. Its translation: CATSEGVGLGETQYF.

In its sample, this clonotype was seen many times. The rearrangement uses TRBV20-1 and TRBJ1-1; 7 nucleotides line up with TRBD1. Trimming took 0 bases from V and 3 from J; bases not matched to a gene: 7. This CDR3 region has 15 residues. Per the germline V gene, CDR1 is DFQATT and CDR2 is SNEGSKA (reference sequence). The CDR3 bases are TGCAGTGCTAGAGAGGGCTCAACAGGGGACACTGAAGCTTTCTTT. This gives the protein CSAREGSTGDTEAFF.

In its sample, this clonotype was seen a few times. The chain has TRBV28 and TRBJ1-1, with 11 bases matching TRBD1. There are 12 residues in the CDR3. Per the germline V gene, CDR1 is MDHEN and CDR2 is SYDVKM. The V segment lost 7 bases and the J segment 12 bases; nucleotides outside the gene matches: 7. CDR3 DNA: TGTGCCAGCACTCCGGACAGGGGGCCGTCTTTCTTT. This codes for CASTPDRGPSFF.

This clonotype was seen repeatedly, ten times or more. The CDR3 here is CASRTVKQGASYGYTF. DNA for the CDR3: TGTGCCAGCAGAACCGTTAAACAGGGGGCAAGCTATGGCTACACCTTC. The chain is built from TRBV28 and TRBJ1-2, with 9 bases that match TRBD1. This CDR3 spans 16 amino acids. J was trimmed by 4 bases and V by 6 bases; bases with no gene match: 12. CDR1 is MDHEN, CDR2 SYDVKM, per germline.

This clonotype has a count of ten or more. The chain links TRBV19 to TRBJ2-2, with 12 bases that match TRBD1. The V and J ends lost 7 bases and 7 bases, in that order; junction bases with no gene match: 4. CDR3 length: 14 amino acids. Germline V gene lookup returns CDR1 LNHDA and CDR2 SQIVND (reference sequence). For the CDR3, the DNA is TGTGCCAGTACCCGGGACAGGGGGCACGGGGAGCTGTTTTTT. Translating gives CASTRDRGHGELFF.

Ten or more counts support this clonotype. This may be a read error: a much more frequent sequence differs by one nucleotide. The genes are TRBV6-2 or TRBV6-3 and TRBJ1-5; D unresolved. With 0 bases removed from V and 5 bases from J, the gap between germline ends came to 14 bases. Germline V gene data show CDR1 as MNHEY and CDR2 as SVGEGT. The CDR3 length is 16 residues. In DNA form, the CDR3 reads TGTGCCAGCAGTTACTCGATGTTGAGGAACGATCAGCCCCAGCATTTT. This translates into CASSYSMLRNDQPQHF.

The chain joins TRBV4-3 to TRBJ1-2; TRBD1 matches 9 bases. V gave up 2 bases and J gave up 8 bases; unmatched junction bases: 6. From germline, CDR1 is LGHNA and CDR2 YSLEER. The CDR3 contains 14 residues. The DNA for the CDR3 is TGCGCCAGCAGCCAAACCGGGACAGGGTTAGGCTACACCTTC. Protein product: CASSQTGTGLGYTF.

This clonotype showed up many times. The J gene is TRBJ2-7, the V gene TRBV3-1; 8 bases fit TRBD2. CDR1 LGHDT and CDR2 YNNKEL come from the germline V gene (reference sequence). Trimming took 3 bases from V and 5 from J; bases not matched to a gene: 12. The CDR3 length is 16 residues. DNA for the CDR3: TGTGCCAGCAGCCATCACGCTGCGGGAGGAGTCGACGAGCAGTACTTC. This sequence encodes CASSHHAAGGVDEQYF.

This clonotype has more than one count but fewer than ten. The CDR3 sequence is CASSISGRNTEAFF. The CDR3 DNA reads TGTGCCAGTAGTATATCCGGGAGAAACACTGAAGCTTTCTTT. The gene calls are TRBV19 and TRBJ1-1; no clear D gene. The CDR3 spans 14 residues. The germline V gene encodes CDR1 LNHDA and CDR2 SQIVND (reference sequence). V was trimmed by 2 bases and J by 2 bases, leaving 9 bases between them.

This clonotype was seen at least ten times. The chain employs TRBV6-1 and TRBJ2-7; 14 bases agree with TRBD2. Looked up from germline, CDR1 is MNHNS and CDR2 is SASEGT. The CDR3 runs to 18 residues. The J segment lost 2 bases and the V segment lost 1 base, leaving 7 bases of the junction unmatched. The CDR3 here is CASSEGTSGRSPPYEQYF. The CDR3 region has the DNA TGTGCCAGCAGTGAAGGGACTAGCGGGAGGAGCCCCCCCTACGAGCAGTACTTC.

The J gene is TRBJ2-7, the V gene TRBV6-1; 8 bases are shared with TRBD1. Trimming took 5 bases from V and 5 from J; bases not matched to a gene: 11. The CDR3 runs to 15 residues. Germline CDR1 reads MNHNS; CDR2 reads SASEGT. CDR3 amino acids: CASSPSDRVINEQYF. The CDR3 DNA reads TGTGCCAGCAGTCCTTCGGACAGGGTAATAAACGAGCAGTACTTC.

There are many counts of this clonotype. The rearrangement links TRBV24-1 to TRBJ2-6, with 8 bases aligning to TRBD1. CDR3 length equals 17 residues. J was trimmed by 3 bases and V by 2 bases; bases with no gene match: 5. Germline CDR1 is KGHDR and CDR2 is SFDVKD. For the CDR3, the DNA is TGTGCCACCAGTGATTCTCGGACAGGGTTTGGGGCCAACGTCCTGACTTTC. Protein product: CATSDSRTGFGANVLTF.

The rearrangement joins TRBV12-3 or TRBV12-4 to TRBJ1-5; D gene uncertain. Trimming stripped 6 bases from V and 4 bases from J, with 10 bases between. CDR3 length: 13 amino acids. The CDR3 sequence is CASSYGRNQPQHF. CDR3 coding DNA: TGTGCCAGCAGCTACGGACGGAATCAGCCCCAGCATTTT.

A note on this clonotype: One end of the junction fails to match germline, which may point to a read error. The V and J genes are TRBV6-2 or TRBV6-3 and TRBJ1-1; D not certain. This CDR3 region has 14 residues. CDR1 and CDR2 from the germline V gene are MNHEY and SVGEGT. The CDR3 protein is CASTSAGVNTEAFF. The CDR3 DNA reads TGTGCCAGCACCTCGGCGGGTGTGAACACTGAAGCATTCTTT.

This clonotype was seen at least ten times. V usage is TRBV19 and J usage is TRBJ1-3; the D is unclear. CDR1 is LNHDA and CDR2 is SQIVND in the germline V gene (reference sequence). This CDR3 comprises 13 residues. V was shortened by 10 bases and J by 0 bases, with 10 bases between the two germline ends. This CDR3 is CATHQASGNTIYF. Written as DNA, the CDR3 is TGTGCCACCCATCAGGCCTCTGGAAACACCATATATTTT.

In this sample, this clonotype turned up many times. CDR3 sequence reads: CAISEIWTEETQYF. CDR3 in DNA: TGTGCCATCAGTGAAATCTGGACTGAAGAGACCCAGTACTTC. V is TRBV10-3 and J is TRBJ2-5; the D gene is possibly TRBD2 (5 bases). Germline V gene lookup returns CDR1 ENHRY and CDR2 SYGVKD. V lost 3 bases to trimming and J lost 3 bases, with 11 bases between them. The CDR3 loop spans 14 amino acids.

At least ten counts were recorded for this clonotype. This sequence joins TRBV6-1 and TRBJ1-5; D ambiguous. This CDR3 is built from 12 residues. V lost 8 bases, J lost 3 bases, and 8 bases lay in between. Germline V CDR1 and CDR2: MNHNS, SASEGT. The CDR3 reads CASCTHNQPQHF. CDR3 nucleotide sequence: TGTGCCAGCTGTACACACAATCAGCCCCAGCATTTT.

This clonotype was counted many times. This chain connects TRBV6-1 to TRBJ1-3, with D tentatively TRBD1 (5 bases). The germline V gene has CDR1 MNHNS and CDR2 SASEGT. There are 15 residues in the CDR3. The V and J ends lost 6 bases and 11 bases respectively, with 23 bases between them. The CDR3 spells CASSETGGVSFPIYF. The CDR3 region has the DNA TGTGCCAGCAGCGAAACCGGGGGGGTTTCTTTCCCCATATATTTT.